This is a list of T cell receptor beta chains from one sample in a study of PD-1 blockade in classical Hodgkin lymphoma. Generated by immunoSEQ multiplex PCR, the TCRdb table keeps only in-frame clones and is missing some. The sample has about 96,000 clones, 93% seen once. The material was peripheral blood mononuclear cells (PBMCs), obtained before the fourth cycle of nivolumab. The receptors originated from a human donor with classical Hodgkin lymphoma. The CDR3 runs from the conserved cysteine through the conserved F or W. A D gene is named only where the DNA matches it firmly. Size values are once, few and many counts, or a class for expanded clones, and some rows have none.

clone_size: -; cdr3_length: 13; j_call: TRBJ1-5; v_call: TRBV27; d_call: TRBD1; cdr3_aa: CASGQGINQPQHF; cdr3_nt: TGTGCCAGCGGACAGGGGATCAATCAGCCCCAGCATTTT
clone_size: -; cdr3_length: 14; j_call: TRBJ2-1; v_call: TRBV28; d_call: -; cdr3_aa: CASSFGTGFYEQFF; cdr3_nt: TGTGCCAGCAGTTTTGGTACAGGGTTTTATGAGCAGTTCTTC
clone_size: once; cdr3_length: 17; j_call: TRBJ1-5; v_call: TRBV2; d_call: -; cdr3_aa: CASSGSGGTHSNQPQHF; cdr3_nt: TGTGCCAGCAGTGGGTCGGGAGGGACACATAGCAATCAGCCCCAGCATTTT
clone_size: -; cdr3_length: 14; j_call: TRBJ1-2; v_call: TRBV6-6; d_call: TRBD1; cdr3_aa: CASSYYNRGQGYTF; cdr3_nt: TGTGCCAGCAGTTACTATAACAGGGGGCAAGGCTACACCTTC
clone_size: -; cdr3_length: 14; j_call: TRBJ1-4; v_call: TRBV29-1; d_call: -; cdr3_aa: CSALGASRGEKLFF; cdr3_nt: TGCAGCGCCCTGGGGGCCAGTAGAGGTGAAAAACTGTTTTTT
clone_size: -; cdr3_length: 12; j_call: TRBJ2-1; v_call: TRBV28; d_call: -; cdr3_aa: CASRRFYNEQFF; cdr3_nt: TGTGCCAGCCGGCGGTTCTACAATGAGCAGTTCTTC
clone_size: -; cdr3_length: 16; j_call: TRBJ2-7; v_call: TRBV18; d_call: TRBD2; cdr3_aa: CASSPLGLAGGNEQYF; cdr3_nt: TGTGCCAGCTCACCCCTGGGACTAGCGGGTGGTAACGAGCAGTACTTC
clone_size: once; cdr3_length: 13; j_call: TRBJ2-7; v_call: TRBV10-1; d_call: -; cdr3_aa: CATSKYGTYEQYF; cdr3_nt: TGCGCCACCAGTAAGTACGGAACCTACGAGCAGTACTTC
clone_size: -; cdr3_length: 16; j_call: TRBJ2-5; v_call: TRBV7-8; d_call: -; cdr3_aa: CASSSSYRESQETQYF; cdr3_nt: TGTGCCAGCAGCTCTAGTTACAGGGAAAGCCAAGAGACCCAGTACTTC
clone_size: -; cdr3_length: 15; j_call: TRBJ1-1; v_call: TRBV7-9; d_call: -; cdr3_aa: CASRKERAENTEAFF; cdr3_nt: TGTGCCAGCCGAAAGGAGAGGGCCGAGAACACTGAAGCTTTCTTT
clone_size: -; cdr3_length: 15; j_call: TRBJ2-3; v_call: TRBV6-1; d_call: TRBD2; cdr3_aa: CASRDTSGSPDTQYF; cdr3_nt: TGTGCCAGCAGGGATACTAGCGGGAGCCCAGATACGCAGTATTTT
clone_size: -; cdr3_length: 16; j_call: TRBJ2-1; v_call: TRBV2; d_call: TRBD2; cdr3_aa: CASTPLLAGVVDEQFF; cdr3_nt: TGTGCCAGCACTCCCTTACTAGCGGGAGTGGTGGATGAGCAGTTCTTC
clone_size: -; cdr3_length: 11; j_call: TRBJ2-3; v_call: TRBV30; d_call: -; cdr3_aa: CAWSDTDTQYF; cdr3_nt: TGTGCCTGGAGTGACACAGATACGCAGTATTTT
clone_size: -; cdr3_length: 14; j_call: TRBJ2-1; v_call: TRBV5-6; d_call: TRBD2; cdr3_aa: CASRAGLPYNEQFF; cdr3_nt: TGTGCCAGCAGAGCGGGGCTGCCTTACAATGAGCAGTTCTTC
clone_size: -; cdr3_length: 18; j_call: TRBJ2-6; v_call: TRBV28; d_call: TRBD2; cdr3_aa: CASTSLAGSPSGANVLTF; cdr3_nt: TGTGCCAGCACCTCCTTAGCGGGTAGCCCCTCTGGGGCCAACGTCCTGACTTTC
clone_size: -; cdr3_length: 13; j_call: TRBJ1-5; v_call: TRBV27; d_call: -; cdr3_aa: CASSFQGRQPQHF; cdr3_nt: TGTGCCAGCAGTTTTCAGGGGCGACAGCCCCAGCATTTT
clone_size: -; cdr3_length: 18; j_call: TRBJ1-2; v_call: TRBV25-1; d_call: TRBD1; cdr3_aa: CASSPRDRVPRNYNGYTF; cdr3_nt: TGTGCCAGCAGTCCCCGGGACAGGGTCCCCCGCAACTATAATGGCTACACCTTC
clone_size: -; cdr3_length: 14; j_call: TRBJ1-1; v_call: TRBV9; d_call: -; cdr3_aa: CASSVGGANTEAFF; cdr3_nt: TGTGCCAGCAGCGTAGGAGGGGCGAACACTGAAGCTTTCTTT
clone_size: -; cdr3_length: 12; j_call: TRBJ1-4; v_call: TRBV19; d_call: -; cdr3_aa: CASRDTVEKLFF; cdr3_nt: TGTGCCAGTAGAGATACAGTAGAAAAACTGTTTTTT
clone_size: -; cdr3_length: 14; j_call: TRBJ1-2; v_call: TRBV4-2; d_call: -; cdr3_aa: CASSNRGPLYGYTF; cdr3_nt: TGTGCCAGCAGCAACCGGGGCCCTCTCTATGGCTACACCTTC
clone_size: -; cdr3_length: 14; j_call: TRBJ2-1; v_call: TRBV30; d_call: TRBD1; cdr3_aa: CAWGPGTEDNEQFF; cdr3_nt: TGTGCCTGGGGCCCCGGGACAGAAGATAATGAGCAGTTCTTC
clone_size: once; cdr3_length: 14; j_call: TRBJ2-2; v_call: TRBV6-1; d_call: TRBD1; cdr3_aa: CASEGGADTGELFF; cdr3_nt: TGTGCCAGCGAAGGGGGCGCGGACACCGGGGAGCTGTTTTTT
clone_size: -; cdr3_length: 13; j_call: TRBJ2-4; v_call: TRBV2; d_call: TRBD1; cdr3_aa: CASSGDQGARDYF; cdr3_nt: TGTGCCAGCAGTGGGGATCAGGGGGCGCGGGATTACTTC
clone_size: -; cdr3_length: 17; j_call: TRBJ2-4; v_call: TRBV28; d_call: -; cdr3_aa: CASSLTGGGLAKNIQYF; cdr3_nt: TGTGCCAGCAGTTTAACGGGGGGCGGACTAGCCAAAAACATTCAGTACTTC
clone_size: -; cdr3_length: 15; j_call: TRBJ2-1; v_call: TRBV5-1; d_call: TRBD2; cdr3_aa: CASSLDGLEGNEQFF; cdr3_nt: TGCGCCAGCAGTTTAGACGGACTAGAAGGCAATGAGCAGTTCTTC
clone_size: few; cdr3_length: 15; j_call: TRBJ2-7; v_call: TRBV18; d_call: TRBD2; cdr3_aa: CASSPPWTSVYEQYF; cdr3_nt: TGTGCCAGCTCACCCCCTTGGACTAGCGTCTACGAGCAGTACTTC
clone_size: -; cdr3_length: 12; j_call: TRBJ2-3; v_call: TRBV29-1; d_call: -; cdr3_aa: CSVEEQDYTQYF; cdr3_nt: TGCAGCGTGGAAGAACAGGACTATACGCAGTATTTT
clone_size: -; cdr3_length: 15; j_call: TRBJ1-2; v_call: TRBV5-1; d_call: -; cdr3_aa: CASSLVEGGSYGYTF; cdr3_nt: TGCGCCAGCAGCTTGGTAGAGGGAGGGAGCTATGGCTACACCTTC
clone_size: -; cdr3_length: 16; j_call: TRBJ2-3; v_call: TRBV9; d_call: TRBD2; cdr3_aa: CASSVEGTSSTDTQYF; cdr3_nt: TGTGCCAGCAGCGTAGAGGGGACTAGTAGCACAGATACGCAGTATTTT
clone_size: -; cdr3_length: 13; j_call: TRBJ1-1; v_call: TRBV2; d_call: -; cdr3_aa: CAGPPWELAEAFF; cdr3_nt: TGTGCCGGGCCTCCATGGGAATTGGCTGAAGCTTTCTTT
clone_size: few; cdr3_length: 16; j_call: TRBJ2-1; v_call: TRBV4-1; d_call: -; cdr3_aa: CASSQVNILEYNEQFF; cdr3_nt: TGCGCCAGCAGCCAAGTCAATATACTGGAGTACAATGAGCAGTTCTTC
clone_size: -; cdr3_length: 14; j_call: TRBJ2-1; v_call: TRBV27; d_call: TRBD2; cdr3_aa: CASRKGLAGEEQFF; cdr3_nt: TGTGCCAGCAGGAAGGGACTAGCGGGAGAAGAGCAGTTCTTC
clone_size: once; cdr3_length: 12; j_call: TRBJ1-5; v_call: TRBV5-6; d_call: -; cdr3_aa: CASSLLGEPQHF; cdr3_nt: TGTGCCAGCAGCTTGTTGGGGGAGCCCCAGCATTTT
clone_size: -; cdr3_length: 17; j_call: TRBJ2-6; v_call: TRBV9; d_call: -; cdr3_aa: CASSVSPRGGGANVLTF; cdr3_nt: TGTGCCAGCAGCGTATCACCTCGGGGAGGTGGGGCCAACGTCCTGACTTTC
clone_size: -; cdr3_length: 14; j_call: TRBJ2-7; v_call: TRBV6-5; d_call: -; cdr3_aa: CASSVSGVSSEQYF; cdr3_nt: TGTGCCAGCAGTGTTTCAGGGGTATCGTCCGAGCAGTACTTC
clone_size: -; cdr3_length: 12; j_call: TRBJ2-7; v_call: TRBV6-5; d_call: TRBD1; cdr3_aa: CASRGDSYEQYF; cdr3_nt: TGTGCCAGCAGGGGGGACAGCTACGAGCAGTACTTC
clone_size: -; cdr3_length: 11; j_call: TRBJ2-1; v_call: TRBV1; d_call: -; cdr3_aa: CTSSQDREQFF; cdr3_nt: TGCACCAGCAGCCAAGATCGTGAGCAGTTCTTC
clone_size: -; cdr3_length: 16; j_call: TRBJ1-1; v_call: TRBV5-4; d_call: -; cdr3_aa: CASSSPDRTPRTEAFF; cdr3_nt: TGTGCCAGCAGCTCCCCAGACAGAACCCCTAGGACTGAAGCTTTCTTT
clone_size: -; cdr3_length: 14; j_call: TRBJ2-7; v_call: TRBV29-1; d_call: TRBD2; cdr3_aa: CSVAETSGSYEQYF; cdr3_nt: TGCAGCGTTGCCGAGACTAGCGGGAGCTACGAGCAGTACTTC
clone_size: -; cdr3_length: 18; j_call: TRBJ1-5; v_call: TRBV27; d_call: -; cdr3_aa: CASSVIWEPIYSNQPQHF; cdr3_nt: TGTGCCAGCAGTGTCATATGGGAGCCGATTTATAGCAATCAGCCCCAGCATTTT
clone_size: once; cdr3_length: 14; j_call: TRBJ1-1; v_call: TRBV5-1; d_call: TRBD1; cdr3_aa: CASSVRGLNTEAFF; cdr3_nt: TGCGCCAGCAGCGTCAGGGGGCTGAACACTGAAGCTTTCTTT
clone_size: -; cdr3_length: 14; j_call: TRBJ2-7; v_call: TRBV13; d_call: TRBD2; cdr3_aa: CASSLGLADYEQYF; cdr3_nt: TGTGCCAGCAGCCTGGGACTAGCGGACTACGAGCAGTACTTC
clone_size: -; cdr3_length: 15; j_call: TRBJ1-5; v_call: TRBV25-1; d_call: TRBD1; cdr3_aa: CASSERQGRGQPQHF; cdr3_nt: TGTGCCAGCAGTGAACGACAGGGTCGGGGTCAGCCCCAGCATTTT
clone_size: -; cdr3_length: 14; j_call: TRBJ2-1; v_call: TRBV6-5; d_call: -; cdr3_aa: CASTTGISYNEQFF; cdr3_nt: TGTGCCAGCACCACAGGGATCTCCTACAATGAGCAGTTCTTC
clone_size: -; cdr3_length: 20; j_call: TRBJ2-3; v_call: TRBV27; d_call: TRBD2; cdr3_aa: CASTGTSGRQSLRNTDTQYF; cdr3_nt: TGTGCCAGCACCGGGACTAGCGGGAGGCAATCACTAAGAAACACAGATACGCAGTATTTT
clone_size: -; cdr3_length: 15; j_call: TRBJ1-6; v_call: TRBV5-1; d_call: -; cdr3_aa: CASRLSGTSNSPLHF; cdr3_nt: TGCGCCAGCAGGCTTTCCGGGACATCTAATTCACCCCTCCACTTT
clone_size: -; cdr3_length: 15; j_call: TRBJ1-4; v_call: TRBV9; d_call: -; cdr3_aa: CASSGRELGLEKLFF; cdr3_nt: TGTGCCAGCAGCGGGCGGGAGCTCGGCCTGGAAAAACTGTTTTTT
clone_size: -; cdr3_length: 14; j_call: TRBJ2-3; v_call: TRBV5-4; d_call: -; cdr3_aa: CASSTHGATDTQYF; cdr3_nt: TGTGCCAGCAGCACCCACGGGGCCACAGATACGCAGTATTTT
clone_size: -; cdr3_length: 12; j_call: TRBJ2-1; v_call: TRBV27; d_call: -; cdr3_aa: CASSFKGDEQFF; cdr3_nt: TGTGCCAGCAGTTTTAAAGGCGATGAGCAGTTCTTC
clone_size: -; cdr3_length: 16; j_call: TRBJ2-7; v_call: TRBV29-1; d_call: -; cdr3_aa: CSVVETPWDGSYEQYF; cdr3_nt: TGCAGCGTTGTCGAGACCCCCTGGGACGGATCCTACGAGCAGTACTTC
clone_size: -; cdr3_length: 17; j_call: TRBJ2-1; v_call: TRBV9; d_call: -; cdr3_aa: CASSVYQTGVPYNEQFF; cdr3_nt: TGTGCCAGCAGCGTATACCAAACGGGAGTGCCCTACAATGAGCAGTTCTTC